The present TCR beta chain was sequenced within a study of cytomegalovirus exposure and HLA in healthy donors. Each donor's status was that of a healthy bone marrow donor. Regarding this clone: Its antigen is not identified.

Primers: 60 Vbeta forward and 13 Jbeta reverse. Repertoires were generated with immunoSEQ multiplex PCR, while TCRdb's copy carries only in-frame clones and drops some. Among some 160,000 clones, over 75% were seen once, and the ten largest hold 1.6%. The CDR3 spans 14 residues. The ends lost 1 base at V and 5 bases at J; junction bases unmatched: 5. CDR1 is SGHAT and CDR2 is FQDESV in the germline V gene (reference sequence). Whole-study results and caveats: The authors later linked a missense DCLRE1C variant to TCR beta V- and J-gene trimming.

The sample taken for sequencing was PBMCs. The source is a woman aged 25-40 years in good health and CMV-seronegative. This chain links TRBV11-1 with TRBJ2-7, with 7 bases identical to TRBD1. The CDR3 is CASSLGWQGDEQYF. The DNA for the CDR3 is TGTGCCAGCAGCTTAGGATGGCAGGGGGACGAGCAGTACTTC.